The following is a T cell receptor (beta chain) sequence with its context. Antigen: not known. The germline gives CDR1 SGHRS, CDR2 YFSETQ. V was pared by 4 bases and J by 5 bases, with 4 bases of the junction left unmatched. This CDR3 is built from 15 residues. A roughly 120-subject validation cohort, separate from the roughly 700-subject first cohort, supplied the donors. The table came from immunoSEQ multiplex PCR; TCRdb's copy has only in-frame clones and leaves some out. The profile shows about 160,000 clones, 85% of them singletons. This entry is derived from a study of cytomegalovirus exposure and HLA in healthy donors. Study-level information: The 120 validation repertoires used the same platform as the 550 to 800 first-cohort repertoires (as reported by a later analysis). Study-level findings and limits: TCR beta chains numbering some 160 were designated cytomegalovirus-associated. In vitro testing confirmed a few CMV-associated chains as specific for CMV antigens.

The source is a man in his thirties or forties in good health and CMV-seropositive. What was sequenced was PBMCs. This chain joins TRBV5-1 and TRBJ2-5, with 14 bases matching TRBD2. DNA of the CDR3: TGCGCCAGCAGCGCGGGACTAGCGGGGGTGGAGACCCAGTACTTC. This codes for CASSAGLAGVETQYF.